By frequency in the sample, the clone carrying this T cell receptor beta chain is medium-sized. These data come from a study of blood T cell repertoires in COVID-19. In the study overall: Samples of COVID-19 (acute and convalescent) were obtained from the United States, Italy and Spain. Sources were T cells, B-cell-depleted T cells, or PBMCs; the material itself was cDNA or gDNA.

The J segment lost 4 bases and the V segment lost 2 bases, leaving 3 bases of the junction unmatched. The V gene's germline CDR1 is SGDLS and CDR2 YYNGEE. The CDR3 sequence is 14 residues long. Methods used by the authors: Amplified reference gene primers provided the basis for estimating nucleated cell counts. The method was immunoSEQ multiplex PCR; TCRdb's version includes in-frame clones alone and lacks a portion of them. V and J calls and clone size are those listed in that table; D and trimming were worked out from the DNA. The repertoire includes about 140,000 clones, roughly 86% of them detected once, and roughly 3.4% sits in the top ten. This study enrolled people aged roughly 18 to 90 from about two dozen US geographic areas.

Source material: PBMCs or T cells enriched from blood (not recorded which). The V call is TRBV9, the J call TRBJ2-5, with TRBD2 identical over 9 bases. The source of this sequence is a woman between 50 and 59 years old with acute COVID-19. This CDR3 is CASSVSAGGETQYF. The CDR3 nucleotides read TGTGCCAGCAGCGTCTCAGCGGGAGGAGAGACCCAGTACTTC.